The rows below give T cell receptor beta chains drawn from one sample of a study of preoperative IRX-2 immunotherapy in early breast cancer. Measured with immunoSEQ multiplex PCR; TCRdb has only the in-frame clones, and not every one. The sample includes some 99,000 clones, 86% seen only once; the top ten take about 2.1%. Sequences were derived from tumor tissue, sampled after IRX-2 immunotherapy. All receptors derive from a human donor with breast cancer. Each CDR3 is given with its conserved first and last residue. D genes are given only for firm matches. Expanded clones are given a class, and other clones once, few, many or no size at all.

.	.	TRBV15	TRBJ2-4	17	CATSRDPFGGPQDIQYF
.	TRBD2	TRBV6-4	TRBJ2-3	15	CASRTSGSSTDTQYF
medium-sized	.	TRBV10-3	TRBJ1-1	14	CAISEGQLNTEAFF
once	TRBD1	TRBV28	TRBJ1-5	13	CASMDRSIEPQHF
.	TRBD2	TRBV5-1	TRBJ2-1	16	CASTMKVGGKDNEQFF
.	.	TRBV1	TRBJ2-4	16	CASSRGAPLAKNIQYF
.	.	TRBV29-1	TRBJ2-6	14	CSVEEGFGANVLTF
.	.	TRBV19	TRBJ1-2	13	CASSNVVSYGYTF
.	.	TRBV19	TRBJ2-7	16	CASSIWRVGGGGEQYF
.	TRBD2	TRBV11-3	TRBJ2-5	18	CASSLRTSGRGLRETQYF
.	.	TRBV19	TRBJ1-5	14	CASSLPGRGQPQHF
.	.	TRBV6-7	TRBJ1-2	13	CAIGEHSNYGYTF
.	.	TRBV19	TRBJ1-3	14	CASSSGVAGNTIYF
.	TRBD2	TRBV7-2	TRBJ2-5	13	CASSLAGGETQYF
.	.	TRBV5-1	TRBJ1-3	16	CASSQDPQGGGNTIYF
.	TRBD1	TRBV6-8	TRBJ1-6	15	CASSLQGAGHSPLHF
.	TRBD1	TRBV18	TRBJ1-4	14	CASSPRQGGEKLFF
.	.	TRBV28	TRBJ1-2	14	CASSLEHPVGGYTF
once	TRBD1	TRBV5-1	TRBJ1-4	15	CASSSTTGTNEKLFF
.	.	TRBV5-1	TRBJ1-1	14	CASSWGGPSPEAFF
once	.	TRBV7-6	TRBJ2-7	17	CASNRSPGGDRAYEQYF
.	.	TRBV6-8	TRBJ1-2	14	CASSTGTQWMGYTF
.	TRBD2	TRBV11-3	TRBJ2-3	20	CASSLYGTSGGAMSTDTQYF
.	.	TRBV29-1	TRBJ2-7	14	CSVEVRESSYEQYF
.	TRBD1	TRBV28	TRBJ1-5	13	CATTGQRNQPQHF
.	.	TRBV18	TRBJ1-4	14	CASSPPAEAEKLFF
few	.	TRBV19	TRBJ2-7	14	CASSISRMTYEQYF
.	.	TRBV19	TRBJ2-6	17	CASSSAGPFSGANVLTF
.	.	TRBV14	TRBJ1-1	13	CASSQDRGTEAFF
.	.	TRBV5-1	TRBJ1-4	15	CASSFGPATNEKLFF
.	.	TRBV18	TRBJ1-2	14	CASSPSGESYGYTF
.	.	TRBV6-8	TRBJ2-5	15	CASSYFGEAGETQYF
.	.	TRBV1	TRBJ1-3	16	CASSHRIPGHGNTIYF
.	.	TRBV1	TRBJ1-5	17	CASSQDGLARGDQPQHF
.	.	TRBV6-8	TRBJ2-7	16	CASSDSRTPTAHEQYF
.	.	TRBV12-5	TRBJ1-2	12	CASGFREGGYTF
.	.	TRBV15	TRBJ1-4	15	CATSRRGSPSEKLFF
.	.	TRBV5-1	TRBJ2-5	14	CASSNNRVGETQYF
.	.	TRBV5-1	TRBJ1-2	14	CASSLSGASVGYTF
.	.	TRBV18	TRBJ1-2	13	CASSPPSRGSYTF
once	TRBD1	TRBV28	TRBJ1-2	16	CASGSGTGEIHSGYTF
.	TRBD1	TRBV28	TRBJ1-2	14	CASMEPGQGNGYTF
.	.	TRBV28	TRBJ1-2	13	CASSSPGRYGYTF
.	TRBD2	TRBV15	TRBJ2-7	15	CATSRTTSGFYEQYF
.	TRBD1	TRBV23-1	TRBJ2-6	16	CASSSGQDFRANVLTF
.	.	TRBV19	TRBJ2-1	14	CASSIVGLNNEQFF
once	TRBD1	TRBV28	TRBJ1-5	18	CASSLWTGPEPGNQPQHF
.	.	TRBV6-8	TRBJ2-1	16	CASSYKRVGGYNEQFF